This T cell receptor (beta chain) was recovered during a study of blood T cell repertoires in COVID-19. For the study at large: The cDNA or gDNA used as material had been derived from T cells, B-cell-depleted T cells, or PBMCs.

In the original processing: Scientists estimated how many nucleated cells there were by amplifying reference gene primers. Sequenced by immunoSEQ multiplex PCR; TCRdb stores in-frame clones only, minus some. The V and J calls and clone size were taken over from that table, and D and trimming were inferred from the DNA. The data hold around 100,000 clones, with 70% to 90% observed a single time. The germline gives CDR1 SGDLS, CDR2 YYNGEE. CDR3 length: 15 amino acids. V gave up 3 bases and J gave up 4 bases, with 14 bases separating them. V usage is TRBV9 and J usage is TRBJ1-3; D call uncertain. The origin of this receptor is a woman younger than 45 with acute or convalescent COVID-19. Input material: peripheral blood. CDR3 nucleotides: TGTGCCAGCAGCGCTCCGCCAGGCCAGGGAAACACCATATATTTT. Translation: CASSAPPGQGNTIYF.